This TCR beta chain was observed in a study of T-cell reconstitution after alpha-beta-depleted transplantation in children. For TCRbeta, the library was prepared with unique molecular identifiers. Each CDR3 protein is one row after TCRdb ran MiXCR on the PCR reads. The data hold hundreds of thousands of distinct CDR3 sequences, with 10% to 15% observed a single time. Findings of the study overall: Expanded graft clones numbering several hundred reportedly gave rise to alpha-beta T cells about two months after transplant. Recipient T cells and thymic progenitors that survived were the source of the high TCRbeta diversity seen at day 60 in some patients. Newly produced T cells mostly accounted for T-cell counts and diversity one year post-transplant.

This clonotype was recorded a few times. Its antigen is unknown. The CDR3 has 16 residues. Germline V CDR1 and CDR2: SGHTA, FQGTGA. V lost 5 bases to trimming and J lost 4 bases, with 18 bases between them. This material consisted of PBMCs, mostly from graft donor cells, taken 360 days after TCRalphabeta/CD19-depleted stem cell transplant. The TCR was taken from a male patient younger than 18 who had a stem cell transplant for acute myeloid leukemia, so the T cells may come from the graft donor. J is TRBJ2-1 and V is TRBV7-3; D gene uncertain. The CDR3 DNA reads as TGTGCCAGCAGCCCCGTCGGGTGGTCCCATTACAATGAGCAGTTCTTC. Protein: CASSPVGWSHYNEQFF.